The 3 T cell receptor beta chains below were found in one sample sequenced in a study of T cells in Graves' hyperthyroidism and ophthalmopathy. TCR beta CDR3 region amplification was performed from RNA transcripts. The TCR CDR3 was amplified in a first-round RT-PCR using the HTBI primer set. MiXCR, applied by TCRdb to the multiplex PCR reads, yields one record per CDR3 protein. Of hundreds of thousands of distinct CDR3 sequences in the sample, nearly 45% are singletons; the top ten hold under 8.5%. Material for sequencing was peripheral blood or thyroid tissue (not recorded which). The receptors stem from an adult man with Graves' disease, either hyperthyroidism or ophthalmopathy (not recorded which).

The chain links TRBV10-3 to TRBJ2-5; tentatively, D is TRBD1 or TRBD2 (5 bases each). Looked up from germline, CDR1 is ENHRY and CDR2 is SYGVKD. Trimming took 5 bases from V and 5 from J, leaving 24 bases between them. The CDR3 covers 17 residues. The DNA for the CDR3 is TGTGCCATCAGTTCCAGCAGCTTGAGCCGAGGGGATGAGACCCAGTACTTC. Amino acids: CAISSSSLSRGDETQYF.

This chain connects TRBV7-8 to TRBJ1-2; 7 bases are a match to TRBD1. CDR1 is SGHVS and CDR2 is FQNEAQ in the germline V gene. This CDR3 spans 15 amino acids. V dropped 6 bases and J dropped 12; count of bases not matched to a gene: 19. CDR3 loop: CASSFSAGTDQADTF. Here the CDR3 DNA reads TGTGCCAGCAGTTTCTCCGCCGGGACAGACCAGGCCGACACCTTC.

CDR3 sequence: CASSEAPGATANYGYTF. Here the CDR3 DNA reads TGTGCCAGCAGTGAAGCGCCCGGGGCCACCGCTAACTATGGCTACACCTTC. The V call is TRBV19, the J call TRBJ1-2; possibly TRBD1 for D (5 bases). The V gene's germline CDR1 is LNHDA and CDR2 SQIVND (reference sequence). Trimming removed 9 bases from V and 0 bases from J, with 23 bases in between. The CDR3 spans 17 residues.